A single sample gave rise to the 9 T cell receptor beta chains below, sequenced in a study of T cell changes during pregnancy in multiple sclerosis. TCRdb keeps only in-frame clones here, not all; method: immunoSEQ multiplex PCR. The profile shows tens of thousands of clones, just over 90% of them singletons. Material: peripheral blood, obtained in the first trimester of pregnancy. These receptors were taken from a female donor with multiple sclerosis, enrolled in a pregnancy study.

The J gene is TRBJ2-1, the V gene TRBV28; 11 bases agree with TRBD2. The CDR3 covers 19 residues. Germline values: CDR1 MDHEN, CDR2 SYDVKM. V dropped 2 bases and J dropped 5; count of bases not matched to a gene: 14. The CDR3 region is CASSLISELAGVFHNEQFF. CDR3 DNA: TGTGCCAGCAGTTTAATCTCCGAACTAGCGGGAGTTTTCCACAATGAGCAGTTCTTC.

The genes are TRBV4-2 and TRBJ2-7, with D uncertain. The CDR3 contains 13 residues. Trimming took 5 bases from V and 3 from J, leaving 11 bases between them. CDR1 and CDR2 (germline): LGHNA, YNFKEQ. CDR3 bases: TGTGCCAGCAGCTCGACTGAAGGCTACGAGCAGTACTTC. This gives the protein CASSSTEGYEQYF.

The rearrangement joins TRBV5-1 to TRBJ2-7; 8 positions match TRBD1. This CDR3 is 15 amino acids long. Germline V gives CDR1 SGHRS, CDR2 YFSETQ. V shed 4 bases and J 4 bases; nucleotides not matched to a gene: 10. The CDR3 is CASSARQGRTYEQYF. The CDR3 DNA sequence: TGCGCCAGCAGCGCCAGACAGGGGAGAACTTACGAGCAGTACTTC.

V is TRBV27 and J is TRBJ1-2; D gene ambiguous. CDR1 and CDR2 (germline): MNHEY, SMNVEV (reference sequence). Deletions cut 3 bases from V and 7 bases from J, with 9 bases between. This CDR3 has 12 residues. The CDR3, as DNA: TGTGCCAGCAGTTTTGAAGGGAGTGGCTACACCTTC. It codes for CASSFEGSGYTF.

The chain's CDR3 is CASSRLTSVGEQYF. The CDR3 coding sequence is TGTGCCAGCAGCCGCTTGACTAGCGTGGGTGAGCAGTACTTC. The chain uses TRBV11-2 and TRBJ2-7; TRBD2 aligns across 8 bases. CDR3 size: 14 residues. Trimming removed 5 bases from V and 7 bases from J; junction bases left unmatched: 10. The germline V gene encodes CDR1 SGHAT and CDR2 FQNNGV.

CDR3 in amino acids: CASSPKRRLTDTQYF. The CDR3 DNA follows: TGTGCCAGCAGCCCAAAGAGGCGCCTGACAGATACGCAGTATTTT. The genes are TRBV7-9 and TRBJ2-3; D gene ambiguous. V lost 5 bases, J lost 3 bases, and 15 bases lay in between. This CDR3 region has 15 residues. In germline, CDR1 is SEHNR, CDR2 FQNEAQ (reference sequence). The variable domain in full, completed from reference TRBV7-9 and TRBJ2-3, reads DTGVSQNPRHKITKRGQNVTFRCDPISEHNRLYWYRQTLGQGPEFLTYFQNEAQLEKSRLLSDRFSAERPKGSFSTLEIQRTEQGDSAMYLCASSPKRRLTDTQYFGPGTRLTVL.

The V call is TRBV28, the J call TRBJ2-2; weak D call: TRBD2 (6 bases). The CDR3 covers 17 residues. V was shortened by 3 bases and J by 1 base, with 15 bases between the two germline ends. Germline CDR1 MDHEN, CDR2 SYDVKM. The CDR3 bases are TGTGCCAGCAGTTTCGGCCGGGGAGGAAAGAACACCGGGGAGCTGTTTTTT. It is translated as CASSFGRGGKNTGELFF. Combining the CDR3 with reference TRBV28 and TRBJ2-2 gives the whole variable domain DVKVTQSSRYLVKRTGEKVFLECVQDMDHENMFWYRQDPGLGLRLIYFSYDVKMKEKGDIPEGYSVSREKKERFSLILESASTNQTSMYLCASSFGRGGKNTGELFFGEGSRLTVL.

The genes are TRBV18 and TRBJ1-1; D gene ambiguous. The CDR3 runs to 17 residues. Germline V CDR1 and CDR2: KGHSH, LQKENI. Trimming left V 0 bases short and J 1 base short, with 15 bases between. CDR3 sequence: CASSPPRRRETNTEAFF. CDR3 DNA: TGTGCCAGCTCACCACCGAGGAGGAGAGAAACGAACACTGAAGCTTTCTTT.

The chain employs TRBV7-9 and TRBJ1-5; a possible D gene is TRBD1 (6 bases). The CDR3 has 15 amino acids. Germline CDR1 is SEHNR and CDR2 is FQNEAQ (reference sequence). V lost 1 base and J lost 4, with 11 bases in between. The CDR3 sequence: CASSLGQGPNQPQHF. DNA for the CDR3: TGTGCCAGCAGCTTAGGTCAGGGGCCGAATCAGCCCCAGCATTTT.